This is a list of T cell receptor beta chains from one sample in a study of blood T cell repertoires in COVID-19. Here immunoSEQ multiplex PCR was the method, and the copy in TCRdb shows in-frame clones only, minus some. The table lists about 200,000 clones, approximately 80% of them singletons, with 27% in the top ten. Sequenced material: peripheral blood. These receptors all come from a man between 35 and 55 years old with acute or convalescent COVID-19. CDR3s include the opening cysteine and the closing phenylalanine or tryptophan. D genes are given only for firm matches. Size is stated for part of the rows, as once, few or many counts, or as a class when the clone is expanded.

NA	17	TRBD2	TRBV7-2	TRBJ2-1	TGTGCCAGCAGCATTGGGACTAGCGGGATTTCCTACAATGAGCAGTTCTTC	CASSIGTSGISYNEQFF
NA	14	NA	TRBV5-6	TRBJ2-7	TGTGCCAGCAGCTTGGGTTCCGACAGCTACGAGCAGTACTTC	CASSLGSDSYEQYF
NA	12	NA	TRBV6-5	TRBJ2-1	TGTGCCAGCAGGGACGGGCCGGGATCGGAGTTCTTC	CASRDGPGSEFF
NA	14	NA	TRBV27	TRBJ1-1	TGTGCCAGCAGTCGGGGGGTACTTGACACTGAAGCTTTCTTT	CASSRGVLDTEAFF
few	17	TRBD1	TRBV5-1	TRBJ1-1	TGCGCCAGCAGCCCGAGACAGGGGGTCGACATGAACACTGAAGCTTTCTTT	CASSPRQGVDMNTEAFF
few	15	NA	TRBV9	TRBJ1-6	TGTGCCAGCAGCGTAGTGAGGGAGTGGGGTTCACCCCTCCACTTT	CASSVVREWGSPLHF
NA	15	TRBD1	TRBV10-3	TRBJ1-2	TGTGCCATCAGATCCGACAGGGGAGGAAACTATGGCTACACCTTC	CAIRSDRGGNYGYTF
NA	16	NA	TRBV7-9	TRBJ2-2	TGTGCCAGCAGCTTAGCGAACAGGGTTAACACCGGGGAGCTGTTTTTT	CASSLANRVNTGELFF
NA	13	NA	TRBV14	TRBJ2-1	TGTGCCAGCAGCCAGGGTAGACTGGGTGAGCAGTTCTTC	CASSQGRLGEQFF
few	12	NA	TRBV27	TRBJ1-1	TGTGCCAGCCTCGAGCGGGACTCTCAAGCTTTCTTT	CASLERDSQAFF
NA	15	NA	TRBV7-2	TRBJ2-1	TGTGCCAGCAGCTTAGAAGCGGAGGTATACAATGAGCAGTTCTTC	CASSLEAEVYNEQFF
NA	15	NA	TRBV7-6	TRBJ2-7	TGTGCCAGCAGCTCGTTGAAGACGAGCGACTACGAGCAGTACTTC	CASSSLKTSDYEQYF
NA	12	NA	TRBV18	TRBJ2-2	TGCGGACAGCAAAAGAACACCGGGGAGCTGTTTTTT	CGQQKNTGELFF
NA	14	NA	TRBV5-1	TRBJ1-1	TGCGCCAGCAGCTTGGGAACAATACACACTGAAGCTTTCTTT	CASSLGTIHTEAFF
NA	13	NA	TRBV19	TRBJ2-1	TGTGCCAGTAGTATAGATCCCGGCAATGAGCAGTTCTTC	CASSIDPGNEQFF
NA	15	TRBD2	TRBV9	TRBJ2-1	TGTGCCAGCAGCGTAGCGGGGCGGGGGTACAATGAGCAGTTCTTC	CASSVAGRGYNEQFF
NA	16	TRBD1	TRBV5-1	TRBJ2-6	TGCGCCAGCAGCTCGGAGAGGGGGCCTGGGGCCAACGTCCTGACTTTC	CASSSERGPGANVLTF
NA	18	TRBD2	TRBV4-1	TRBJ2-3	TGCGCCAGCAGCCAAAAGGGAGGGACTAGCGGCAGCACAGATACGCAGTATTTT	CASSQKGGTSGSTDTQYF
NA	11	NA	TRBV7-2	TRBJ2-1	TGTGCCAGCAGGTCACTTGGTGAGCAGTTCTTC	CASRSLGEQFF
few	10	NA	TRBV20-1	TRBJ1-2	TGCAGTGCTTCCCTTAATGGCTACACCTTC	CSASLNGYTF